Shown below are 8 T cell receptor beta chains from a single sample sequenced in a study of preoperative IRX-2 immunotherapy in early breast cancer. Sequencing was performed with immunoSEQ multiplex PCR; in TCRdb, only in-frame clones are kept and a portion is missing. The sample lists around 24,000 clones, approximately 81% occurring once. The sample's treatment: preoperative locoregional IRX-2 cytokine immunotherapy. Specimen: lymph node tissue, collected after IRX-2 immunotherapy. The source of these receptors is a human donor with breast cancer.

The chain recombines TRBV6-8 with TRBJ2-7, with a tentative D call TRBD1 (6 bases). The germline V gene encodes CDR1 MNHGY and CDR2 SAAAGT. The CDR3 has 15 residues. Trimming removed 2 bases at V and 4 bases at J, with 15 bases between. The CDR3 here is CASSYTDSLLYEQYF. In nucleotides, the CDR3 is TGTGCCAGCAGTTACACGGACAGCCTACTTTACGAGCAGTACTTC.

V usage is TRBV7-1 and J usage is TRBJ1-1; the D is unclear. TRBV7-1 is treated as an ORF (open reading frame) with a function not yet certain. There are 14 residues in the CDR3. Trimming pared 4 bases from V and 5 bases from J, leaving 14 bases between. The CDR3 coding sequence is TGTGCCAGCAGCTTAGAAGGGCGCGGTACTGAAGCTTTCTTT. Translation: CASSLEGRGTEAFF.

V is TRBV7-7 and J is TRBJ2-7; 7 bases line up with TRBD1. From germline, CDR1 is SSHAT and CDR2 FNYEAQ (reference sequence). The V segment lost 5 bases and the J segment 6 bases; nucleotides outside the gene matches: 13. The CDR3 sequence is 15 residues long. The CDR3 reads CASSIGYGTVPEQYF. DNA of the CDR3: TGTGCCAGCAGCATCGGATACGGGACAGTACCCGAGCAGTACTTC.

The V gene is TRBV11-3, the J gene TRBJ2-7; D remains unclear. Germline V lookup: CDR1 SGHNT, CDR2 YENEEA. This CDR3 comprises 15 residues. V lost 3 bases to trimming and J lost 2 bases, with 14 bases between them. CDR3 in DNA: TGTGCCAGCAGCTTGGCCGGAGTACTCACCTACGAGCAGTACTTC. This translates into CASSLAGVLTYEQYF.

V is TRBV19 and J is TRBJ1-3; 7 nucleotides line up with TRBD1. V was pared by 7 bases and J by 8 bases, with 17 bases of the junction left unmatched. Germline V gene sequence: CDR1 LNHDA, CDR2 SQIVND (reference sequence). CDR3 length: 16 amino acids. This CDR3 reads CASTPPSGGASYTIYF. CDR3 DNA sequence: TGTGCCAGTACCCCTCCCTCAGGGGGTGCTTCCTACACCATATATTTT.

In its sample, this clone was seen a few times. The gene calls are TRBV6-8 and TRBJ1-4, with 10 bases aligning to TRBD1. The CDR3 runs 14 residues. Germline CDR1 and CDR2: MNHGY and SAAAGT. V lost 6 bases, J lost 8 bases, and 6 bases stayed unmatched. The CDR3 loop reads CASRTGTGDEKLFF. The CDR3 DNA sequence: TGTGCCAGCAGAACCGGGACAGGGGACGAAAAACTGTTTTTT.

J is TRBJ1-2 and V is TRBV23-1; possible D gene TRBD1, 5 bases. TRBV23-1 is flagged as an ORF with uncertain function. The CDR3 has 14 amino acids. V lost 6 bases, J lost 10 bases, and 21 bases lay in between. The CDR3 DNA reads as TGCGCCAGCAGCTCACAGGAAGATGGGAGGGCCTACACCTTC. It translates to CASSSQEDGRAYTF.

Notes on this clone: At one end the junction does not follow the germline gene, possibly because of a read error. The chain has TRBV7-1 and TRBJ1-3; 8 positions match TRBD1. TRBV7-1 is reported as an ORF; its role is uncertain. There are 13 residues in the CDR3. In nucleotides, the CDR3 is TGTGCCAGCAGCTCTGACAGGGGAAACATCATATATTTT. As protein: CASSSDRGNIIYF.